This T cell receptor (beta chain) derives from a study of blood T cell repertoires in COVID-19. As for the study in general: The cDNA or gDNA used as material had been derived from T cells, B-cell-depleted T cells, or PBMCs.

V lost 2 bases and J lost 5; bases outside the gene matches: 2. Germline V gene lookup returns CDR1 SEHNR and CDR2 FQNEAQ (reference sequence). The CDR3 has 13 amino acids. Clones were sequenced by immunoSEQ multiplex PCR, and TCRdb holds only the in-frame ones, with some missing. The table lists approximately 160,000 clones, roughly 90% of them singletons. The sequencing sample was made of peripheral blood. The sequence was collected from a man in his fifties or sixties with active or convalescent COVID-19. The chain recombines TRBV7-9 with TRBJ2-7, with 8 nucleotides matching TRBD2. CDR3 residues: CASSLSGSDEQYF. The CDR3 nucleotides are TGTGCCAGCAGCTTAAGCGGGAGCGACGAGCAGTACTTC. Full variable domain (missing parts from reference TRBV7-9 and TRBJ2-7): DTGVSQNPRHKITKRGQNVTFRCDPISEHNRLYWYRQTLGQGPEFLTYFQNEAQLEKSRLLSDRFSAERPKGSFSTLEIQRTEQGDSAMYLCASSLSGSDEQYFGPGTRLTVT.